This T cell receptor beta chain was identified in a study of T cells in Graves' hyperthyroidism and ophthalmopathy (dated by TCRdb to the late 2010s). With respect to the entire study: Peripheral blood samples were taken at the time of initial diagnosis, prior to any treatment. A discovery cohort of about a hundred patients, about 44 with Graves' ophthalmopathy and 57 with stable Graves' hyperthyroidism, was used to find distinguishing TCR V-J signatures. According to the paper, TCR Vbeta CDR3 sequencing was carried out on about 140 peripheral blood samples, which came from under 50 ophthalmopathy, under 85 hyperthyroidism and 17 progressor patients. Whether ophthalmopathy could be predicted prospectively was tested in an independent validation cohort made up of 18 to 20 hyperthyroidism patients plus 17 patients who later progressed to ophthalmopathy. Following sampling, methimazole starting at 30 mg daily was given to hyperthyroidism patients, and high-dose intravenous methylprednisolone was given to ophthalmopathy patients. The approximately 100 discovery patients were divided at random into training and test sets in a 7:3 ratio. The study also compared thyroid tissue and blood T-cell repertoires from over 5 Graves' hyperthyroidism patients.

This clonotype came up many times. Its specific antigen is unknown. No base quality information exists; no much larger clone differs at one position. Ophthalmopathy patients had moderately to severely active disease, Clinical Activity Score of at least 3, NOSPECS grade of at least 4, and duration under 3 months. Exclusion was applied to patients with uncontrolled infections, other autoimmune diseases, pregnancy or lactation. Diagnoses were established on the basis of clinical symptoms, serum thyroxine and TRAb, thyroid ultrasound, and orbital computed tomography. Ficoll-Paque density gradient centrifugation was used to isolate PBMCs from around 10 ml of fresh peripheral blood. Total RNA was extracted with Trizol reagent, and quality was checked on an Agilent 2100 Bioanalyzer. The TCR beta CDR3 regions were amplified from the RNA transcripts. For the first round of RT-PCR on the TCR CDR3, the HTBI primer set was used together with the Qiagen OneStep RT-PCR kit. A second multiplex PCR round built the libraries, followed by size selection and purification. Paired-end sequencing of the libraries was performed with 100 bp reads on an Illumina HiSeq2000. For the original study's pipeline: SOAPnuke was used to process the raw data, with reads discarded if the reads contained adapters or uncalled bases, had a mean Phred below 15, or lacked an exact constant-primer or identifier match. COPE v1.2.5 was used to merge the high-quality paired reads, and each unique nucleotide sequence was defined as a clonotype. MiTCR v1.1 was used to align the clonotypes against IMGT TRBV, TRBD and TRBJ reference segments. The analysis was restricted to V-J combinations with a frequency above 0.0001, which together covered 98% to 99.2% of the repertoires. The TCS score was defined as the ratio of F50 (clonal expansion) to E x V (chaos), calculated using BLOSUM62-based TCRdist between CDR3 peptides within each V-J. Welch's t-statistics and random forest reduced approximately 520 V-J features to 13, which were used in a naive Bayes classifier (R e1071). The public reads were quality trimmed at Q25 with fastp and then assembled into clones with MiXCR by TCRdb, keeping productive beta chains. Merged by CDR3 protein, the rows form single entries marked with the most common genes and DNA. These V and J calls rely on TCRdb rather than the paper's analysis. The sample records fewer than 450,000 distinct CDR3 sequences, about 15% of which are singletons. The top ten constitute approximately 19% of the sample.

Points the paper makes about the study in general: Sample size was not statistically predetermined, and investigators were not blinded to group allocation. Blood samples also contained most of the expanded thyroid clonotypes (frequency above 0.001), which suggests that blood repertoires may reflect thyroid immune responses. In validation, the model predicted progression to ophthalmopathy with over 60% sensitivity and about 73% specificity, a median of about 6.7 months before onset. A 13 V-J signature model separated ophthalmopathy from stable hyperthyroidism, with around 88% sensitivity and about 81% specificity in cross-validation and 80%/75% in testing.

Sample: blood. The receptor was isolated from a woman aged 60-70 years with Graves' ophthalmopathy.

The CDR3 protein: CSAGKPLTSGNTIYF. The DNA sequence follows: TGCAGTGCTGGGAAGCCCCTAACCTCTGGAAACACCATATATTTT. The chain joins TRBV20-1 to TRBJ1-3; the D segment cannot be called with confidence. The trim is 5 bases for V and 0 bases for J, with a gap of 14 bases between the germline ends. The germline V gene encodes CDR1 DFQATT and CDR2 SNEGSKA (reference sequence). The CDR3 covers 15 residues, taking in both the cysteine and the phenylalanine. Left in the record is the CDR3 DNA by itself, 45 bases read in frame from the first base.